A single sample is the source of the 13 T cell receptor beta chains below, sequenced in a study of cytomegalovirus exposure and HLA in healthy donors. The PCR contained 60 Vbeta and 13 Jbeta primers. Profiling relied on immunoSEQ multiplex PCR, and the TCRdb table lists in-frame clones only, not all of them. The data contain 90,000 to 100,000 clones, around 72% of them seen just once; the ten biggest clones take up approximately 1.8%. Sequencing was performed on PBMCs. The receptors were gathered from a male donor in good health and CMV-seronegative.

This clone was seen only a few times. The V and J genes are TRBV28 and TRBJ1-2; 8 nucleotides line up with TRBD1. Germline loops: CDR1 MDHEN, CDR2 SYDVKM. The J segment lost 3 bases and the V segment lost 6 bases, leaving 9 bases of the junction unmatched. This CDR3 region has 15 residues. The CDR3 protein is CASRTTGAADYGYTF. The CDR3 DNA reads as TGTGCCAGCAGGACGACAGGGGCGGCAGACTATGGCTACACCTTC.

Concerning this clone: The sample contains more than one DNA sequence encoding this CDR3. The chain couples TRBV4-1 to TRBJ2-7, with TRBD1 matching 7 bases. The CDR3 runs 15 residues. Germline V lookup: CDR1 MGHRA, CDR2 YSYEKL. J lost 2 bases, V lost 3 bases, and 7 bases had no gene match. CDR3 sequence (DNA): TGCGCCAGCAGCCAGGATCGGCAGGGGGCCTACGAGCAGTACTTC. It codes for CASSQDRQGAYEQYF.

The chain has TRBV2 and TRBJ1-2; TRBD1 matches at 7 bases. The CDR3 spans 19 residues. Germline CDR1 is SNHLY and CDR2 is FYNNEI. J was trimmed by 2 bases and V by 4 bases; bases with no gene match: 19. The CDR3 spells CASSGPQTGSYELNYGYTF. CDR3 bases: TGTGCCAGCAGTGGCCCGCAGACAGGGTCCTACGAACTCAACTATGGCTACACCTTC. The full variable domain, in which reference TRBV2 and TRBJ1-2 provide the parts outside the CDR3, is EPEVTQTPSHQVTQMGQEVILRCVPISNHLYFYWYRQILGQKVEFLVSFYNNEISEKSEIFDDQFSVERPDGSNFTLKIRSTKLEDSAMYFCASSGPQTGSYELNYGYTFGSGTRLTVV.

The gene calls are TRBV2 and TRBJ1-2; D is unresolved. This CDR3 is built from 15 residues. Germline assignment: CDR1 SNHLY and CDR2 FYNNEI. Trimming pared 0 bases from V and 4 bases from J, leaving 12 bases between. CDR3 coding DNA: TGTGCCAGCAGTGAAGCGGGGAAGGGAGTCTATGGCTACACCTTC. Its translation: CASSEAGKGVYGYTF.

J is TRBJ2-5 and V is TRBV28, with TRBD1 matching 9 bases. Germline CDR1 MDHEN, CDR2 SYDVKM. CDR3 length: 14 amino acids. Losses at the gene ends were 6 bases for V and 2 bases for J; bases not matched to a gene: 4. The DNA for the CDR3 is TGTGCCAGCAGCCCTGACAGGGGGCAAGAGACCCAGTACTTC. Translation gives CASSPDRGQETQYF.

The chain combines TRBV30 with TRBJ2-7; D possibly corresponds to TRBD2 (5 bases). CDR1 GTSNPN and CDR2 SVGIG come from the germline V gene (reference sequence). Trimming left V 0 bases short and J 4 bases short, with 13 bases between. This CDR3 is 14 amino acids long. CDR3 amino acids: CAWSVLGSGYEQYF. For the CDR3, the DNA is TGTGCCTGGAGTGTACTGGGGAGTGGGTACGAGCAGTACTTC.

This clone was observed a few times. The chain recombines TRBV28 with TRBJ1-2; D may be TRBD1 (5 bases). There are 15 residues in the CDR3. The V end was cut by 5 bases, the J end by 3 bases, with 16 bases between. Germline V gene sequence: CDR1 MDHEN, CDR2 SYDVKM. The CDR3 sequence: CASSPIPQGYYGYTF. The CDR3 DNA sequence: TGTGCCAGCAGTCCTATACCCCAGGGTTACTATGGCTACACCTTC.

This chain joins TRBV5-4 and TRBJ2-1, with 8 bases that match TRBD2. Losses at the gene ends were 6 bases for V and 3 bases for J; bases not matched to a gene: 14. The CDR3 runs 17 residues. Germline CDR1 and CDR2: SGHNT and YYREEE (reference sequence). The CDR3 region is CASKMEAGGPGYNEQFF. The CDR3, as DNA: TGTGCCAGCAAAATGGAGGCGGGAGGTCCCGGCTACAATGAGCAGTTCTTC.

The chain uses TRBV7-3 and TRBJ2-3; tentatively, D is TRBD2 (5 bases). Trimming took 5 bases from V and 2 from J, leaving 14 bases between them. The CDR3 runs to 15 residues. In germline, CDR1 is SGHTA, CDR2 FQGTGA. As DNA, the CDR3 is TGTGCCAGCAGCCCCAGGACTGGGTACACAGATACGCAGTATTTT. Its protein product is CASSPRTGYTDTQYF.

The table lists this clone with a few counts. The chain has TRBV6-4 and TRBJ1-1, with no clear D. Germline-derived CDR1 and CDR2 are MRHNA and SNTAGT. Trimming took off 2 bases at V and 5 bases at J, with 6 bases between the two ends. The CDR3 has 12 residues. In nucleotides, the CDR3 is TGTGCCAGCAGTGACGGAGTAACTGAAGCTTTCTTT. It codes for CASSDGVTEAFF.

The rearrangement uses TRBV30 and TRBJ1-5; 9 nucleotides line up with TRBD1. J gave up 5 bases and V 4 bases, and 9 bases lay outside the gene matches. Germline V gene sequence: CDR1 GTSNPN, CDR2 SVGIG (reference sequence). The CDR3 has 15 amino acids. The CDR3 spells CAWNPTGGHYQPQHF. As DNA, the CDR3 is TGTGCCTGGAATCCCACAGGGGGCCATTATCAGCCCCAGCATTTT.

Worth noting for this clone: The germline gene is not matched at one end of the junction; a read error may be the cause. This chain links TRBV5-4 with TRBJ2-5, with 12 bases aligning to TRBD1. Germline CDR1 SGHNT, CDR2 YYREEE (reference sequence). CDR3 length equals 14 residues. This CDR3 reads CASSLSYRDRGHNF. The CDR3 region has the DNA TGTGCCAGCAGCTTAAGCTACCGGGACAGGGGGCATAACTTC.

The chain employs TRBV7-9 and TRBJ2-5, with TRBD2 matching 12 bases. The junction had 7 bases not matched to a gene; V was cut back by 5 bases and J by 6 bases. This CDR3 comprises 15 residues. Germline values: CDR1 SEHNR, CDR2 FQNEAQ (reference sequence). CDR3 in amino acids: CASSPVRTSGKTQYF. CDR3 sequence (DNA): TGTGCCAGCAGCCCCGTTAGGACTAGCGGGAAGACCCAGTACTTC.